The clone carrying this T cell receptor beta chain is medium-sized within its sample. What it recognizes is unknown. The CDR3 loop spans 16 amino acids. The germline V gene has CDR1 SGHAT and CDR2 FQNNGV. With 3 bases removed from V and 4 bases from J, the gap between germline ends came to 15 bases. These data originate in a study of T-cell reconstitution after alpha-beta-depleted transplantation in children. The study, taken as a whole, reports: Among T cells one year after transplant, newly produced cells accounted for most counts and diversity.

During its preparation, the TCRbeta library received unique molecular identifiers. TCRdb fed the PCR reads into MiXCR, producing one record per CDR3 protein. The data contain roughly 100,000 distinct CDR3 sequences, 7% to 8% of them seen just once; the ten biggest clones take up about 16%. The source material was PBMCs, sampled before TCRalphabeta/CD19-depleted stem cell transplant. This chain joins TRBV11-2 and TRBJ2-2, with D possibly called TRBD1 or TRBD2 (5 bases each). The sequence was collected from a boy aged 2 to 9 with acute lymphoblastic leukemia, due to receive a stem cell transplant. For the CDR3, the DNA is TGTGCCAGCAGCTTGGGGGTAGCCGGAACCACCGGGGAGCTGTTTTTT. It codes for CASSLGVAGTTGELFF.